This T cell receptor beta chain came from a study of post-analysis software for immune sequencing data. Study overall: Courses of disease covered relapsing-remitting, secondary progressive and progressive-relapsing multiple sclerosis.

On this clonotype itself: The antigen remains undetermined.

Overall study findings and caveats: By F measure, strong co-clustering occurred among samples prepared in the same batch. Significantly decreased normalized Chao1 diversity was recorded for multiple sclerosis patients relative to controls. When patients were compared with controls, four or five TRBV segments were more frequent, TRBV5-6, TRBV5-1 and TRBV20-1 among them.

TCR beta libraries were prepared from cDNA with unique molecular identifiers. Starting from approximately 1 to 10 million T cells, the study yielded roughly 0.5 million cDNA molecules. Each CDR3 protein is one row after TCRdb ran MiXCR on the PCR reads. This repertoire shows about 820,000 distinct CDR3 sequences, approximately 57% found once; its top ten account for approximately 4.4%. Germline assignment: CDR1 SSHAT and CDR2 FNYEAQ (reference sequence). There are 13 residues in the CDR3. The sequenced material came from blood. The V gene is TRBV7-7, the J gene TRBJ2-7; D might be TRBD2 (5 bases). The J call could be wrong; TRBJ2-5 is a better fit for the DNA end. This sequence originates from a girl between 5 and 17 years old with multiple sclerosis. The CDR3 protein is CASASGFQETQYF. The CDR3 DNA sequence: TGTGCTAGCGCTTCAGGATTCCAAGAGACCCAGTACTTC.